The 5 T cell receptor beta chains listed next were all sequenced from one sample in a study of cytomegalovirus exposure and HLA in healthy donors. The PCR ran on 60 Vbeta and 13 Jbeta primers. Repertoires were generated with immunoSEQ multiplex PCR, while TCRdb's copy carries only in-frame clones and drops some. This listing includes 45,000 to 60,000 clones. The source material was PBMCs. The source of these receptors is a middle-aged woman in good health and CMV-seronegative.

The chain employs TRBV15 and TRBJ2-7; the D is unclear. Germline CDR1 LNHNV, CDR2 YYDKDF (reference sequence). The CDR3 consists of 14 residues. V was shortened by 0 bases and J by 3 bases, with 9 bases between the two germline ends. CDR3 DNA: TGTGCCACCAGCAGAGATTTGGCCCGCTACGAGCAGTACTTC. Encoded protein: CATSRDLARYEQYF. Full variable domain (missing parts from reference TRBV15 and TRBJ2-7): DAMVIQNPRYQVTQFGKPVTLSCSQTLNHNVMYWYQQKSSQAPKLLFHYYDKDFNNEADTPDNFQSRRPNTSFCFLDIRSPGLGDTAMYLCATSRDLARYEQYFGPGTRLTVT.

CDR3 amino acids: CASSQGTSQSETQYF. CDR3 nucleotide sequence: TGTGCCAGCAGTCAGGGGACTAGCCAGAGCGAGACCCAGTACTTC. The V and J genes are TRBV6-1 and TRBJ2-5; TRBD2 matches 9 bases. From germline, CDR1 is MNHNS and CDR2 SASEGT. The CDR3 is 15 amino acids. The V gene end was trimmed by 5 bases and the J gene end by 5 bases; junction bases not matched to a gene: 9.

The rearrangement links TRBV28 to TRBJ2-1, with D hard to call. The CDR3 is 14 amino acids. V lost 4 bases and J 7 bases, leaving 14 bases between the germline ends. Germline-derived CDR1 and CDR2 are MDHEN and SYDVKM. This CDR3 is CASSSRYPPNEQFF. CDR3 sequence (DNA): TGTGCCAGCAGTTCCCGGTATCCGCCTAATGAGCAGTTCTTC.

The genes are TRBV6-5 and TRBJ1-1, with 7 bases lining up with TRBD1. With 2 bases clipped from V and 3 bases from J, the junction kept 3 bases outside the gene matches. The CDR3 sequence is 14 residues long. From germline, CDR1 is MNHEY and CDR2 SVGAGI. Written as DNA, the CDR3 is TGTGCCAGCAGTTACCAGGGGGACGACACTGAAGCTTTCTTT. This codes for CASSYQGDDTEAFF.

V gene TRBV7-9 combines with J gene TRBJ2-5; 7 positions agree with TRBD1. V was clipped by 5 bases and J by 5 bases; unmatched bases: 5. Germline lookup yields CDR1 SEHNR and CDR2 FQNEAQ (reference sequence). The CDR3 covers 13 residues. The CDR3 loop is CASSSTGVETQYF. The DNA for the CDR3 is TGTGCCAGCAGCAGTACAGGGGTCGAGACCCAGTACTTC. The variable domain in full, with the rest retrieved from reference TRBV7-9 and TRBJ2-5, is DTGVSQNPRHKITKRGQNVTFRCDPISEHNRLYWYRQTLGQGPEFLTYFQNEAQLEKSRLLSDRFSAERPKGSFSTLEIQRTEQGDSAMYLCASSSTGVETQYFGPGTRLLVL.